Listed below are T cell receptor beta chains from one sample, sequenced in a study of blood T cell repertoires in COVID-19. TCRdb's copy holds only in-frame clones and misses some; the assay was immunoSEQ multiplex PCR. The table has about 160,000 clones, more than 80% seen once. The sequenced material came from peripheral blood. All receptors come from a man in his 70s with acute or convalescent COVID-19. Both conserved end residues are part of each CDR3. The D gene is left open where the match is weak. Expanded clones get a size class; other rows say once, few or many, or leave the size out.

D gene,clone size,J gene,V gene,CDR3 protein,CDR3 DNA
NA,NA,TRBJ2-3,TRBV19,CASRREAAGSRTDTQYF,TGTGCCAGTAGACGAGAGGCGGCGGGGTCCCGCACAGATACGCAGTATTTT
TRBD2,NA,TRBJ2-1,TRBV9,CASSVGGLTGGGYFDEQFF,TGTGCCAGCAGCGTAGGCGGGTTAACGGGAGGCGGGTATTTCGATGAGCAGTTCTTC
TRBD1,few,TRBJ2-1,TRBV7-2,CASSLNPGQGLNEQFF,TGTGCCAGCAGCTTGAACCCGGGACAGGGTCTTAATGAGCAGTTCTTC
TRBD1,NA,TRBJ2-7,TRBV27,CASSLADREGYEQYF,TGTGCCAGCAGTTTGGCGGACAGGGAAGGCTACGAGCAGTACTTC
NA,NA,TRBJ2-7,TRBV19,CASSIGAGHPYEQYF,TGTGCCAGTAGTATAGGGGCAGGGCACCCCTACGAGCAGTACTTC
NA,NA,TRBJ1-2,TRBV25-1,CASSTQGSLHGYTF,TGTGCCAGCAGTACACAGGGCTCCCTTCACGGCTACACCTTC
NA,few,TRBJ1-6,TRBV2,CASSNRVLGISPLHF,TGTGCCAGCAGTAACAGGGTTTTGGGGATTTCACCCCTCCACTTT
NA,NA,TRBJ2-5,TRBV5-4,CASALSRVEETQYF,TGTGCCAGCGCCCTGTCCAGGGTAGAAGAGACCCAGTACTTC
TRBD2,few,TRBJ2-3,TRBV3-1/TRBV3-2,CASSQDPPREGNTQYF,TGTGCCAGCAGCCAAGATCCCCCGCGGGAGGGAAATACGCAGTATTTT
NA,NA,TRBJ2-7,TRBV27,CASSPSGGRAGGEQYF,TGTGCCAGCAGTCCCTCTGGAGGGAGAGCGGGTGGCGAGCAGTACTTC
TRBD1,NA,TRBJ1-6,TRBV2,CASSVSLPGTGVGSPLHF,TGTGCCAGCAGTGTATCGTTGCCGGGGACAGGGGTCGGTTCACCCCTCCACTTT
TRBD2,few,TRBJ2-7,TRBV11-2,CASSFAGLAAYEQYF,TGTGCCAGCAGCTTCGCCGGACTAGCGGCCTACGAGCAGTACTTC
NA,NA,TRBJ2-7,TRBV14,CASSQDYGSSYEQYF,TGTGCCAGCAGCCAAGACTACGGGAGCTCCTACGAGCAGTACTTC
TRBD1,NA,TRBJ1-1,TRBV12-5,CASGFGIVEPGQGARNTEAFF,TGTGCTAGTGGTTTCGGAATTGTCGAGCCGGGACAGGGGGCTCGGAACACTGAAGCTTTCTTT
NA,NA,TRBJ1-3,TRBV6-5,CASSSQGSGNTIYF,TGTGCCAGCAGTTCGCAGGGGTCGGGAAACACCATATATTTT
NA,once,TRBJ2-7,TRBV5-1,CASSLDSQGDDEQYF,TGCGCCAGCAGCTTGGACAGTCAGGGCGACGACGAGCAGTACTTC
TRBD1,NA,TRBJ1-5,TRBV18,CASSLGQGGEPQHF,TGTGCCAGCTCACTGGGACAGGGGGGAGAGCCCCAGCATTTT
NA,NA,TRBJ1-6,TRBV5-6,CASSSAGSSYNSPLHF,TGTGCCAGCAGCTCTGCCGGGAGCTCCTATAATTCACCCCTCCACTTT
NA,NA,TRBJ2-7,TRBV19,CASSIAGDSYEQYF,TGTGCCAGTAGTATAGCGGGGGACTCCTACGAGCAGTACTTC
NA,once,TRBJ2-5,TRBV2,CASIGLETQYF,TGTGCCAGCATCGGGTTGGAGACCCAGTACTTC
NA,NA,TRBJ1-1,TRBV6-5,CASIPGKNTEAFF,TGTGCCAGCATACCGGGGAAGAACACTGAAGCTTTCTTT
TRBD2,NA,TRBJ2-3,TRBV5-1,CASSIGLAGEGDTQYF,TGCGCCAGCAGCATTGGACTAGCGGGGGAGGGAGATACGCAGTATTTT
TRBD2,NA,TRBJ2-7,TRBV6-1,CASSEGYTGLVGYEQYF,TGTGCCAGCAGTGAAGGGTATACAGGACTAGTCGGCTACGAGCAGTACTTC
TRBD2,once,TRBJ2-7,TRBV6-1,CASSGFTSGRAYEQYF,TGTGCCAGCAGTGGATTCACTAGCGGGAGGGCCTACGAGCAGTACTTC
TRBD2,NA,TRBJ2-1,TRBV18,CASSRLVELAGNEQFF,TGTGCCAGCTCACGACTCGTTGAACTAGCGGGTAATGAGCAGTTCTTC
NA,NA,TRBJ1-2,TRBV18,CASSPSPGDYGYTF,TGTGCCAGCTCACCATCCCCGGGGGACTATGGCTACACCTTC